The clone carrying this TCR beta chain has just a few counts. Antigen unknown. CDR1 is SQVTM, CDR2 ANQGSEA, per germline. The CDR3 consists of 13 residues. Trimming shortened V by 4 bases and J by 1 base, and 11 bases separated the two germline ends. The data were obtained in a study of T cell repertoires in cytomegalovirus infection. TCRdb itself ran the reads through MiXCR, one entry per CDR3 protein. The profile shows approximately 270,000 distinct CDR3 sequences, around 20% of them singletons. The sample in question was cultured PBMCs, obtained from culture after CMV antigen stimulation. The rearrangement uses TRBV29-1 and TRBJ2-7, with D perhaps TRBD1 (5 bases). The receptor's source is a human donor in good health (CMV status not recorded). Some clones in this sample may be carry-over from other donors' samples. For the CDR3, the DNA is TGCAGCGTTGCTGTTTCAGGGTCCTACGAGCAGTACTTC. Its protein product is CSVAVSGSYEQYF.